The 30 T cell receptor beta chains below all came from one sample that was sequenced in a study of shared clonotypes between healthy human individuals. Produced via immunoSEQ multiplex PCR; TCRdb's table is partial and in-frame only. This table holds 2.3 million or so clones, 80% to 95% found once. Sequenced material: naive CD4+ T cells from PBMCs. The subset is: CD45RA+ positively selected. These receptors were collected from a man aged 18 to 30 in good health. Some clones in this sample may be carry-over from other donors' samples.

The chain links TRBV27 to TRBJ2-1; 9 positions match TRBD2. CDR1 and CDR2 from the germline V gene are MNHEY and SMNVEV (reference sequence). V was clipped by 6 bases and J by 3 bases; unmatched bases: 9. This CDR3 is built from 16 residues. For the CDR3, the DNA is TGTGCCAGCAGCGATACACTAGCGGGCCGCTACAATGAGCAGTTCTTC. Protein sequence: CASSDTLAGRYNEQFF.

The V gene is TRBV28, the J gene TRBJ2-7; a weak D match, TRBD2 (8 bases). Germline CDR1 and CDR2: MDHEN and SYDVKM. There are 14 residues in the CDR3. Trimming removed 6 bases from V and 3 bases from J, with 15 bases in between. The CDR3 region is CASRGGGGLYEQYF. The CDR3 bases are TGTGCCAGCAGAGGGGGCGGGGGGCTCTACGAGCAGTACTTC. The full variable domain, its missing parts supplied by reference TRBV28 and TRBJ2-7, is DVKVTQSSRYLVKRTGEKVFLECVQDMDHENMFWYRQDPGLGLRLIYFSYDVKMKEKGDIPEGYSVSREKKERFSLILESASTNQTSMYLCASRGGGGLYEQYFGPGTRLTVT.

This clone appeared a single time. V is TRBV30 and J is TRBJ2-7, with D maybe TRBD2 (6 bases). The CDR3 loop spans 14 amino acids. Trimming took 1 base from V and 6 from J, leaving 16 bases between them. CDR1 and CDR2 from the germline V gene are GTSNPN and SVGIG (reference sequence). For the CDR3, the DNA is TGTGCCTGGAGTGAAACCGGGACTCACGGCGAGCAGTACTTC. Protein product: CAWSETGTHGEQYF.

This chain uses TRBV7-8 with TRBJ2-3, with D possibly being TRBD1 or TRBD2 (6 bases each). The V end lost 3 bases, the J end lost 0 bases, and 10 bases lay between the germline ends. The CDR3 length is 15 residues. Germline CDR1 SGHVS, CDR2 FQNEAQ. CDR3 residues: CASSFRGPSTDTQYF. As DNA, the CDR3 is TGTGCCAGCAGCTTTCGGGGGCCCAGCACAGATACGCAGTATTTT.

The V call is TRBV28, the J call TRBJ2-7; TRBD1 matches at 7 bases. The V gene's germline CDR1 is MDHEN and CDR2 SYDVKM. V lost 7 bases and J lost 3; bases outside the gene matches: 3. The CDR3 runs 12 residues. Here the CDR3 DNA reads TGTGCCAGCACGGACAGGATCTACGAGCAGTACTTC. It encodes CASTDRIYEQYF.

This chain joins TRBV19 and TRBJ1-2; D is unresolved. V dropped 4 bases and J dropped 4 bases, with 10 bases sitting between them. The CDR3 runs 13 residues. The V gene's germline CDR1 is LNHDA and CDR2 SQIVND (reference sequence). CDR3 nucleotides: TGTGCCAGTAGTACCGCGACGATCTATGGCTACACCTTC. It encodes CASSTATIYGYTF.

The V and J genes are TRBV12-5 and TRBJ2-5; tentatively, D is TRBD1 or TRBD2 (5 bases each). V lost 7 bases and J lost 5, with 17 bases in between. Germline loops: CDR1 LGHNT, CDR2 FRNRAP. The CDR3 runs 14 residues. The CDR3, as DNA: TGTGCTAGTGCCCGGGGCCTAGTATTGGAGACCCAGTACTTC. It is translated as CASARGLVLETQYF.

The V and J genes are TRBV30 and TRBJ2-5, with D possibly being TRBD1 (6 bases). Germline-derived CDR1 and CDR2 are GTSNPN and SVGIG (reference sequence). V was pared by 6 bases and J by 5 bases, with 19 bases between. The CDR3 contains 14 residues. The CDR3 nucleotides are TGTGCCTGTTGGTGGCGGGCTAGGGGGGAGACCCAGTACTTC. This encodes CACWWRARGETQYF.

This sequence joins TRBV2 and TRBJ2-7; 9 bases agree with TRBD1. V lost 4 bases, J lost 4 bases, and 5 bases stayed unmatched. Germline CDR1 reads SNHLY; CDR2 reads FYNNEI. This CDR3 has 14 amino acids. CDR3 protein: CASSAGTGRYEQYF. The CDR3 DNA reads TGTGCCAGCAGTGCAGGGACAGGGAGGTACGAGCAGTACTTC.

V gene TRBV18 combines with J gene TRBJ1-2, with a possible D match to TRBD1 (6 bases). Germline CDR1 KGHSH, CDR2 LQKENI. CDR3 size: 13 residues. Between the trimmed V and J ends, which lost 5 bases and 5 bases, there was a span of 12 bases. CDR3 sequence: CASSDRTDYGYTF. The CDR3 nucleotides read TGTGCCAGCTCAGACCGGACAGATTATGGCTACACCTTC.

The V gene is TRBV2, the J gene TRBJ1-1; TRBD1 aligns across 8 bases. Germline CDR1 SNHLY, CDR2 FYNNEI. V lost 6 bases, J lost 2 bases, and 8 bases stayed unmatched. This CDR3 is 15 amino acids long. The CDR3 sequence: CASRPWQGANTEAFF. The DNA of the CDR3 is TGTGCCAGCAGACCTTGGCAGGGGGCAAACACTGAAGCTTTCTTT.

The chain recombines TRBV27 with TRBJ2-1; 10 nucleotides match TRBD2. The germline V gene encodes CDR1 MNHEY and CDR2 SMNVEV (reference sequence). J lost 8 bases, V lost 4 bases, and 2 bases had no gene match. The CDR3 contains 13 residues. The CDR3 sequence: CASSSGTSDEQFF. DNA of the CDR3: TGTGCCAGCAGTTCTGGGACTAGCGATGAGCAGTTCTTC.

The rearrangement joins TRBV19 to TRBJ1-4, with D hard to call. The germline V and J ends were trimmed by 3 bases and 8 bases, with 10 bases remaining between them. This CDR3 region has 13 residues. From germline, CDR1 is LNHDA and CDR2 SQIVND (reference sequence). The DNA of the CDR3 is TGTGCCAGTAGTATCCGGGAAGGAGAAAAACTGTTTTTT. Encoded protein: CASSIREGEKLFF.

The V call is TRBV14, the J call TRBJ2-1; 7 bases fit TRBD1. V shed 4 bases and J 6 bases; nucleotides not matched to a gene: 6. There are 14 residues in the CDR3. Germline loops: CDR1 SGHDN, CDR2 FVKESK. The DNA for the CDR3 is TGTGCCAGCAGCCGGGGACAGCACCTCAATGAGCAGTTCTTC. Its translation: CASSRGQHLNEQFF. The variable domain in full, completed from reference TRBV14 and TRBJ2-1, reads EAGVTQFPSHSVIEKGQTVTLRCDPISGHDNLYWYRRVMGKEIKFLLHFVKESKQDESGMPNNRFLAERTGGTYSTLKVQPAELEDSGVYFCASSRGQHLNEQFFGPGTRLTVL.

The chain joins TRBV19 to TRBJ2-7, with a tentative D call TRBD1 (5 bases). In germline, CDR1 is LNHDA, CDR2 SQIVND (reference sequence). The length of the CDR3 is 15 residues. Trimming left V 6 bases short and J 1 base short, with 16 bases between. DNA for the CDR3: TGTGCCAGTAGCAACCAAGGGGCTTCTTCCTACGAGCAGTACTTC. Translating it yields CASSNQGASSYEQYF.

CDR3: CASSTEVVYNEQFF. The CDR3, as DNA: TGTGCCAGCAGCACTGAGGTCGTGTACAATGAGCAGTTCTTC. The J gene is TRBJ2-1, the V gene TRBV14; D remains ambiguous. Germline V gene data show CDR1 as SGHDN and CDR2 as FVKESK. The CDR3 runs 14 residues. Trimming pared 5 bases from V and 4 bases from J, leaving 12 bases between.

This chain joins TRBV5-1 and TRBJ2-5; the match to TRBD1 covers 7 bases. This CDR3 comprises 17 residues. Germline CDR1 and CDR2: SGHRS and YFSETQ. V lost 0 bases and J lost 5; bases outside the gene matches: 13. The CDR3 DNA sequence: TGCGCCAGCAGCTTGGGACCCGACAGGGCGGGTTTGGAGACCCAGTACTTC. It encodes CASSLGPDRAGLETQYF.

The chain recombines TRBV10-2 with TRBJ2-7, with TRBD1 matching 8 bases. This CDR3 has 13 residues. After removal of 6 bases from V and 0 bases from J, the junction contained 1 base not matched to a gene. Germline V gives CDR1 WSHSY, CDR2 SAAADI. The chain's CDR3 is CASRGQGSYEQYF. For the CDR3, the DNA is TGCGCCAGCAGAGGACAGGGCTCCTACGAGCAGTACTTC.

V is TRBV7-2 and J is TRBJ1-1; D is uncertain. Trimming stripped 2 bases from V and 3 bases from J, with 10 bases between. In germline, CDR1 is SGHTA, CDR2 FQGNSA. This CDR3 region has 14 residues. The CDR3 bases are TGTGCCAGCAGCTTAAGGTCGACGGACACTGAAGCTTTCTTT. Protein product: CASSLRSTDTEAFF.

J is TRBJ2-7 and V is TRBV27; D is perhaps TRBD2 (5 bases). The length of the CDR3 is 14 residues. Trimming pared 4 bases from V and 5 bases from J, leaving 15 bases between. From germline, CDR1 is MNHEY and CDR2 SMNVEV (reference sequence). The CDR3 here is CASSYWTGGHEQYF. CDR3 DNA: TGTGCCAGCAGTTACTGGACGGGCGGGCACGAGCAGTACTTC.

Concerning this clone itself: Within the sample, other DNA sequences also encode this same CDR3. The chain combines TRBV5-1 with TRBJ2-7; D unclear. The germline CDR1 and CDR2 sequences are SGHRS and YFSETQ. This CDR3 spans 12 amino acids. Trimming removed 3 bases at V and 3 bases at J, with 7 bases between. The CDR3 here is CASSSTSYEQYF. The CDR3 DNA reads TGCGCCAGCAGCTCTACGAGCTACGAGCAGTACTTC.

The chain carries TRBV6-1 and TRBJ2-7, with D maybe TRBD1 (6 bases). Trimming shortened V by 7 bases and J by 7 bases, and 20 bases separated the two germline ends. CDR1 and CDR2 from the germline V gene are MNHNS and SASEGT. The CDR3 loop spans 14 amino acids. The CDR3 bases are TGTGCCAGCATTATACAGGGTAATTGGGGGGAGCAGTACTTC. Amino acid sequence: CASIIQGNWGEQYF.

The rearrangement joins TRBV7-3 to TRBJ2-1; D remains unclear. CDR1 is SGHTA, CDR2 FQGTGA, per germline. The germline V and J ends were trimmed by 2 bases and 8 bases, with 10 bases remaining between them. The CDR3 is made up of 13 amino acids. The CDR3, as DNA: TGTGCCAGCAGCTTATTAGGTCTGGATGAGCAGTTCTTC. Residues: CASSLLGLDEQFF.

V gene TRBV2 combines with J gene TRBJ1-1; D is possibly TRBD1 (6 bases). This CDR3 is built from 14 residues. Germline-derived CDR1 and CDR2 are SNHLY and FYNNEI. The germline V and J ends were trimmed by 5 bases and 3 bases, with 13 bases remaining between them. The CDR3 nucleotides are TGTGCCAGCAGTACGGAGGGGGGGGACACTGAAGCTTTCTTT. It codes for CASSTEGGDTEAFF.

The chain has TRBV4-1 and TRBJ1-2; TRBD1 agrees at 10 bases. The trim removed 2 bases at V and 5 bases at J, leaving 8 bases unmatched. The CDR3 sequence is 16 residues long. Germline V gene lookup returns CDR1 MGHRA and CDR2 YSYEKL. The CDR3 DNA is TGCGCCAGCAGCCAACTCTACGGACAGGGGGTTTATGGCTACACCTTC. Protein sequence: CASSQLYGQGVYGYTF.

J is TRBJ2-2 and V is TRBV5-1; no firm D call. This CDR3 is 15 amino acids long. The germline gives CDR1 SGHRS, CDR2 YFSETQ. Trimming stripped 0 bases from V and 1 base from J, with 7 bases between. The CDR3: CASSLEVWNTGELFF. The CDR3 region has the DNA TGCGCCAGCAGCTTGGAGGTTTGGAACACCGGGGAGCTGTTTTTT.

This sequence joins TRBV6-1 and TRBJ2-3; 10 bases match TRBD1. Germline V gene sequence: CDR1 MNHNS, CDR2 SASEGT. Unmatched junction bases numbered 5, after V lost 5 bases and J lost 3 bases. The CDR3 covers 15 residues. The CDR3 loop reads CASSSGQGWTDTQYF. For the CDR3, the DNA is TGTGCCAGCAGTTCGGGACAGGGGTGGACAGATACGCAGTATTTT.

The gene calls are TRBV28 and TRBJ2-7, with 7 bases fitting TRBD1. The V gene end was trimmed by 5 bases and the J gene end by 4 bases; junction bases not matched to a gene: 11. Germline V gene sequence: CDR1 MDHEN, CDR2 SYDVKM. The CDR3 has 15 residues. Written as DNA, the CDR3 is TGTGCCAGCAGTCCTACCGGACAGGCTGGGTACGAGCAGTACTTC. Residues: CASSPTGQAGYEQYF.

The chain carries TRBV19 and TRBJ2-6; D not certain. The CDR3 has 16 residues. The germline V gene has CDR1 LNHDA and CDR2 SQIVND (reference sequence). V lost 3 bases and J lost 2, with 11 bases in between. In nucleotides, the CDR3 is TGTGCCAGTAGTATTTCTTCCACGGCTGGGGCCAACGTCCTGACTTTC. This translates into CASSISSTAGANVLTF.

In DNA, the CDR3 is TGTGCCAGCAGCCAAGAGGGGACAGGGAACACTGAAGCTTTCTTT. It yields the protein CASSQEGTGNTEAFF. The V call is TRBV7-9, the J call TRBJ1-1, with 8 positions matching TRBD1. The ends lost 5 bases at V and 1 base at J; junction bases unmatched: 6. This CDR3 contains 15 residues. The germline gives CDR1 SEHNR, CDR2 FQNEAQ (reference sequence).